The rows below give T cell receptor beta chains drawn from one sample of a study of blood T cell repertoires in COVID-19. The table came from immunoSEQ multiplex PCR; TCRdb's copy has only in-frame clones and leaves some out. There are 140,000 to 150,000 clones in the sample; around 72% occur only once, and 1.9% lies in the top ten. Sequenced: peripheral blood. These receptors all stem from an older woman with acute or convalescent COVID-19. Both conserved end residues are part of each CDR3. D genes are given only for firm matches. Clone sizes are given selectively: once, few, many, or a class where the clone is expanded.

clone_size	j_call	v_call	d_call	cdr3_length	cdr3_nt	cdr3_aa
.	TRBJ1-1	TRBV9	TRBD1	18	TGTGCCAGCAGCCTTACACCAGGGGGTTGGAATATGAACACTGAAGCTTTCTTT	CASSLTPGGWNMNTEAFF
.	TRBJ1-1	TRBV6-2/TRBV6-3	.	12	TGTGCCAGCAGTCGACAGGAGAATGAAGCTTTCTTT	CASSRQENEAFF
.	TRBJ2-7	TRBV19	.	14	TGTGCCAGTAGCAACCTAGACGGCCCCTACGAGCAGTACTTC	CASSNLDGPYEQYF
.	TRBJ2-3	TRBV7-8	.	14	TGTGCCAGCAGCTCCCCTATCTACACAGATACGCAGTATTTT	CASSSPIYTDTQYF
.	TRBJ1-2	TRBV25-1	.	13	TGTGCCAGCGGTCCGCGGTGGGACTATGGCTACACCTTC	CASGPRWDYGYTF
once	TRBJ2-7	TRBV6-1	.	13	TGTGCCAGCAGTGAACAGGACAGCTACGAGCAGTACTTC	CASSEQDSYEQYF
.	TRBJ2-1	TRBV5-4	.	15	TGTGCCAGCAGCGGGGGGGCTAGTTCCTACAATGAGCAGTTCTTC	CASSGGASSYNEQFF
.	TRBJ2-3	TRBV18	.	16	TGTGCCAGCTCACCTGCCCCCGGGGGAGCAGCAGATACGCAGTATTTT	CASSPAPGGAADTQYF
.	TRBJ2-2	TRBV5-4	.	16	TGTGCCAGCAGCTTGAGGGGTCTACTGAACACCGGGGAGCTGTTTTTT	CASSLRGLLNTGELFF
.	TRBJ2-7	TRBV10-1	.	13	TGCGCCAGCAGTGGAAGCGGAGCCTACGAGCAGTACTTC	CASSGSGAYEQYF